The 30 T cell receptor beta chains below come from one sample, sequenced in a study of shared T cell receptors in the human thymus. The protocol was immunoSEQ multiplex PCR, while the TCRdb copy is restricted to in-frame clones and leaves out a portion. In the table there are 720,000 or so clones, 70% to 90% of which are singletons. These data also featured in a second study, about human thymus T cells.

The sample consisted of thymocytes. The receptors shown here come from a girl under three years old with a congenital heart defect.

The V and J genes are TRBV5-4 and TRBJ1-1; TRBD1 is a possible D gene (6 bases). CDR1 SGHNT and CDR2 YYREEE come from the germline V gene (reference sequence). Trimming stripped 4 bases from V and 3 bases from J, with 13 bases between. The CDR3 covers 14 residues. The CDR3 region is CASSTGQPHTEAFF. The CDR3, as DNA: TGTGCCAGCAGCACCGGACAGCCCCACACTGAAGCTTTCTTT. Looking up the rest from reference TRBV5-4 and TRBJ1-1 gives the full variable domain: ETGVTQSPTHLIKTRGQQVTLRCSSQSGHNTVSWYQQALGQGPQFIFQYYREEENGRGNFPPRFSGLQFPNYSSELNVNALELDDSALYLCASSTGQPHTEAFFGQGTRLTVV.

The J gene is TRBJ2-4, the V gene TRBV28; 9 bases are shared with TRBD1. The CDR3 consists of 18 residues. Trimming at V came to 4 bases and at J to 3 bases, leaving 13 bases not matched to a gene. Germline values: CDR1 MDHEN, CDR2 SYDVKM. The chain's CDR3 is CASSSPGQGRGHKNIQYF. CDR3 DNA sequence: TGTGCCAGCAGTTCACCGGGACAGGGAAGAGGGCACAAAAACATTCAGTACTTC. Filled out from reference TRBV28 and TRBJ2-4, the complete variable domain reads DVKVTQSSRYLVKRTGEKVFLECVQDMDHENMFWYRQDPGLGLRLIYFSYDVKMKEKGDIPEGYSVSREKKERFSLILESASTNQTSMYLCASSSPGQGRGHKNIQYFGAGTRLSVL.

V is TRBV12-5 and J is TRBJ2-7; 7 bases line up with TRBD1. From germline, CDR1 is LGHNT and CDR2 FRNRAP. This CDR3 contains 15 residues. Trimming at V came to 4 bases and at J to 2 bases, leaving 8 bases not matched to a gene. The CDR3 region is CASGSDRKDPYEQYF. For the CDR3, the DNA is TGTGCTAGTGGTTCGGACAGGAAAGACCCCTACGAGCAGTACTTC. Filled out from reference TRBV12-5 and TRBJ2-7, the complete variable domain reads DARVTQTPRHKVTEMGQEVTMRCQPILGHNTVFWYRQTMMQGLELLAYFRNRAPLDDSGMPKDRFSAEMPDATLATLKIQPSEPRDSAVYFCASGSDRKDPYEQYFGPGTRLTVT.

The chain employs TRBV2 and TRBJ2-7; possibly TRBD2 for D (6 bases). The CDR3 sequence is 16 residues long. CDR1 and CDR2 from the germline V gene are SNHLY and FYNNEI. The V end lost 7 bases, the J end lost 6 bases, and 25 bases lay between the germline ends. CDR3 sequence reads: CASNPRGVPWALEQYF. The CDR3 DNA sequence: TGTGCCAGCAACCCGCGGGGAGTCCCCTGGGCACTCGAGCAGTACTTC. The complete variable domain, with remaining parts taken from reference TRBV2 and TRBJ2-7, reads EPEVTQTPSHQVTQMGQEVILRCVPISNHLYFYWYRQILGQKVEFLVSFYNNEISEKSEIFDDQFSVERPDGSNFTLKIRSTKLEDSAMYFCASNPRGVPWALEQYFGPGTRLTVT.

The rearrangement joins TRBV28 to TRBJ1-1, with TRBD1 as a possible D gene (5 bases). Germline CDR1 and CDR2: MDHEN and SYDVKM. The CDR3 covers 13 residues. Trimming took off 3 bases at V and 11 bases at J, with 16 bases between the two ends. CDR3 DNA: TGTGCCAGCAGTTTGGGACTGAGGATGGGGGCTTTCTTT. Translation gives CASSLGLRMGAFF.

This clone has only one observation. The V call is TRBV7-9, the J call TRBJ1-2; TRBD1 might be the D (5 bases). Germline CDR1 and CDR2: SEHNR and FQNEAQ (reference sequence). V dropped 0 bases and J dropped 8 bases, with 16 bases sitting between them. The CDR3 spans 15 residues. The DNA of the CDR3 is TGTGCCAGCAGCTTAGCAGTCGGCAGGGTGGACGGCTACACCTTC. This encodes CASSLAVGRVDGYTF.

The chain couples TRBV4-3 to TRBJ1-4, with D possibly being TRBD1 (5 bases). With 3 bases removed from V and 8 bases from J, the gap between germline ends came to 25 bases. Germline assignment: CDR1 LGHNA and CDR2 YSLEER. CDR3 length: 18 amino acids. CDR3 loop: CASSQQTVELPSREKLFF. CDR3 nucleotide sequence: TGCGCCAGCAGCCAGCAGACAGTCGAGCTACCCTCTCGCGAAAAACTGTTTTTT.

The V call is TRBV11-2, the J call TRBJ2-6, with TRBD1 identical over 7 bases. CDR1 and CDR2 (germline): SGHAT, FQNNGV. Trimming cost V 4 bases and J 0 bases; bases outside gene matches: 12. This CDR3 spans 19 amino acids. Here the CDR3 DNA reads TGTGCCAGCAGCTCGCGCAACAGGGGCGTGATCTCTGGGGCCAACGTCCTGACTTTC. Translating it yields CASSSRNRGVISGANVLTF.

The count of this clone is one. The chain employs TRBV4-2 and TRBJ2-7; 9 positions match TRBD1. The ends lost 2 bases at V and 2 bases at J; junction bases unmatched: 7. This CDR3 is 16 amino acids long. Per germline, CDR1 LGHNA and CDR2 YNFKEQ. In DNA, the CDR3 is TGTGCCAGCAGCCAATTCCGGACAGGGGAGACCTACGAGCAGTACTTC. The encoded protein is CASSQFRTGETYEQYF.

This clone was counted once. Other nucleotide sequences in the sample specify the same CDR3. The CDR3 is CASSTGTGMYEQYF. CDR3 DNA: TGTGCCAGCAGTACCGGGACAGGGATGTACGAGCAGTACTTC. The chain carries TRBV2 and TRBJ2-7; TRBD1 agrees at 9 bases. CDR1 and CDR2 from the germline V gene are SNHLY and FYNNEI. This CDR3 comprises 14 residues. The ends lost 5 bases at V and 4 bases at J; junction bases unmatched: 6.

The chain employs TRBV10-2 and TRBJ2-1; the D gene is possibly TRBD2 (7 bases). The germline V and J ends were trimmed by 0 bases and 4 bases, with 22 bases remaining between them. The CDR3 loop spans 19 amino acids. Germline CDR1 is WSHSY and CDR2 is SAAADI. The CDR3 nucleotides are TGCGCCAGCAGTGAGTCGATGAAGTTAAGGGGGGGAACATACAATGAGCAGTTCTTC. Its protein product is CASSESMKLRGGTYNEQFF.

The chain combines TRBV30 with TRBJ1-2; 9 bases match TRBD1. The CDR3 length is 17 residues. The V segment lost 0 bases and the J segment 4 bases; nucleotides outside the gene matches: 12. Germline CDR1 GTSNPN, CDR2 SVGIG (reference sequence). CDR3 residues: CAWSVPGQGKTGYGYTF. The CDR3 DNA reads as TGTGCCTGGAGTGTCCCGGGACAGGGAAAGACCGGCTATGGCTACACCTTC.

The chain recombines TRBV18 with TRBJ1-1; tentatively, D is TRBD1 (5 bases). V lost 5 bases to trimming and J lost 3 bases, with 13 bases between them. The CDR3 is made up of 14 amino acids. Germline CDR1 is KGHSH and CDR2 is LQKENI. This CDR3 reads CASSRQPADTEAFF. CDR3 nucleotide sequence: TGTGCCAGCTCAAGACAGCCCGCGGACACTGAAGCTTTCTTT.

J is TRBJ1-1 and V is TRBV7-9, with TRBD1 as a possible D gene (5 bases). The CDR3 runs to 14 residues. In germline, CDR1 is SEHNR, CDR2 FQNEAQ (reference sequence). With 1 base removed from V and 5 bases from J, the gap between germline ends came to 11 bases. The CDR3 nucleotides are TGTGCCAGCAGCTTAGGTGGGGGGTTGACTGAAGCTTTCTTT. Translation: CASSLGGGLTEAFF. Together with reference TRBV7-9 and TRBJ1-1, the CDR3 gives the full variable domain: DTGVSQNPRHKITKRGQNVTFRCDPISEHNRLYWYRQTLGQGPEFLTYFQNEAQLEKSRLLSDRFSAERPKGSFSTLEIQRTEQGDSAMYLCASSLGGGLTEAFFGQGTRLTVV.

Concerning this clone itself: This CDR3 is also generated by other DNA sequences in the sample. The rearrangement links TRBV27 to TRBJ2-7, with a possible D match to TRBD1 (7 bases). Germline assignment: CDR1 MNHEY and CDR2 SMNVEV (reference sequence). CDR3 length: 14 amino acids. Trimming took 3 bases from V and 2 from J, leaving 11 bases between them. CDR3 loop: CASSFRGATYEQYF. The DNA of the CDR3 is TGTGCCAGCAGTTTCAGGGGGGCTACCTACGAGCAGTACTTC.

J is TRBJ1-3 and V is TRBV11-2, with D possibly TRBD1 on 5 matching bases. Germline loops: CDR1 SGHAT, CDR2 FQNNGV. V was cut by 8 bases and J by 0 bases, with 8 bases left in between. The CDR3 covers 13 residues. The CDR3 DNA is TGTGCCAGCGCAGGGATCTCTGGAAACACCATATATTTT. Amino acids: CASAGISGNTIYF.

The chain is built from TRBV30 and TRBJ1-2, with 8 bases that match TRBD1. The CDR3 is 13 amino acids. The ends lost 0 bases at V and 7 bases at J; junction bases unmatched: 4. Germline-derived CDR1 and CDR2 are GTSNPN and SVGIG (reference sequence). CDR3 loop: CAWSVRTGIGYTF. The CDR3 DNA reads as TGTGCCTGGAGTGTAAGGACAGGGATTGGCTACACCTTC. Full variable domain (rest looked up from reference TRBV30 and TRBJ1-2): SQTIHQWPATLVQPVGSPLSLECTVEGTSNPNLYWYRQAAGRGLQLLFYSVGIGQISSEVPQNLSASRPQDRQFILSSKKLLLSDSGFYLCAWSVRTGIGYTFGSGTRLTVV.

This chain joins TRBV7-2 and TRBJ1-1; 7 nucleotides match TRBD1. This CDR3 is 13 amino acids long. With 0 bases clipped from V and 10 bases from J, the junction kept 5 bases outside the gene matches. In germline, CDR1 is SGHTA, CDR2 FQGNSA. CDR3 region: CASSLAQGEVAFF. CDR3 nucleotides: TGTGCCAGCAGCTTAGCCCAGGGGGAAGTAGCTTTCTTT.

The CDR3: CASYTGTAYEQYF. DNA of the CDR3: TGTGCCAGCTACACCGGGACAGCCTACGAGCAGTACTTC. The V call is TRBV6-1, the J call TRBJ2-7; the match to TRBD1 covers 7 bases. J gave up 2 bases and V 8 bases, and 6 bases lay outside the gene matches. Germline loops: CDR1 MNHNS, CDR2 SASEGT. The CDR3 length is 13 residues.

The count of this clone is one. This chain uses TRBV28 with TRBJ1-5, with D maybe TRBD1 (5 bases). The germline CDR1 and CDR2 sequences are MDHEN and SYDVKM. The V end was cut by 5 bases, the J end by 2 bases, with 10 bases between. The CDR3 is 14 amino acids. This CDR3 is CASSLREGNQPQHF. CDR3 coding DNA: TGTGCCAGCAGTCTCAGGGAAGGCAATCAGCCCCAGCATTTT.

The gene calls are TRBV14 and TRBJ2-2; the D is unclear. V was clipped by 1 base and J by 9 bases, with 9 bases between them. This CDR3 is built from 13 residues. The germline gives CDR1 SGHDN, CDR2 FVKESK. CDR3: CASSQVPYWELFF. DNA of the CDR3: TGTGCCAGCAGCCAAGTTCCCTACTGGGAGCTGTTTTTT.

The chain employs TRBV5-1 and TRBJ2-3, with 14 bases identical to TRBD2. V gave up 2 bases and J gave up 2 bases; unmatched junction bases: 4. The germline V gene encodes CDR1 SGHRS and CDR2 YFSETQ. This CDR3 spans 17 amino acids. In DNA form, the CDR3 reads TGCGCCAGCAGCTTAAGACTAGCGGGGGGGTTCACAGATACGCAGTATTTT. Translated, it gives CASSLRLAGGFTDTQYF. Full variable domain (outside the CDR3, taken from reference TRBV5-1 and TRBJ2-3): KAGVTQTPRYLIKTRGQQVTLSCSPISGHRSVSWYQQTPGQGLQFLFEYFSETQRNKGNFPGRFSGRQFSNSRSEMNVSTLELGDSALYLCASSLRLAGGFTDTQYFGPGTRLTVL.

This clone was seen a few times. The chain is built from TRBV7-9 and TRBJ2-5; 8 bases agree with TRBD1. Germline loops: CDR1 SEHNR, CDR2 FQNEAQ (reference sequence). The CDR3 has 15 residues. The V segment lost 1 base and the J segment 5 bases; nucleotides outside the gene matches: 6. CDR3 sequence (DNA): TGTGCCAGCAGCTTAGTTGTGGACAGGGCTGAGACCCAGTACTTC. Protein sequence: CASSLVVDRAETQYF.

The chain couples TRBV11-1 to TRBJ1-1, with TRBD1 as a possible D gene (6 bases). CDR1 is SGHAT and CDR2 is FQDESV in the germline V gene (reference sequence). V was trimmed by 6 bases and J by 1 base, leaving 15 bases between them. This CDR3 is built from 15 residues. CDR3 in amino acids: CASRSRGRGNTEAFF. Here the CDR3 DNA reads TGTGCCAGCAGGTCCAGGGGCCGGGGGAACACTGAAGCTTTCTTT.

The chain uses TRBV5-5 and TRBJ1-6, with TRBD1 matching 7 bases. J was trimmed by 0 bases and V by 1 base; bases with no gene match: 7. The length of the CDR3 is 18 residues. Germline lookup yields CDR1 SGHKS and CDR2 YYEKEE (reference sequence). CDR3 nucleotide sequence: TGTGCCAGCAGCTTGCCCCGGAGGGACAGCTCCTATAATTCACCCCTCCACTTT. It specifies CASSLPRRDSSYNSPLHF.

The V gene is TRBV14, the J gene TRBJ1-3; 7 bases match TRBD1. This CDR3 has 17 amino acids. V lost 2 bases, J lost 3 bases, and 10 bases stayed unmatched. The germline gives CDR1 SGHDN, CDR2 FVKESK. CDR3 loop: CASSQTPTGRCGNTIYF. CDR3 in DNA: TGTGCCAGCAGCCAAACGCCGACAGGGCGGTGTGGAAACACCATATATTTT.

V and J are TRBV4-2 and TRBJ2-5, with 8 bases lining up with TRBD2. In germline, CDR1 is LGHNA, CDR2 YNFKEQ. Trimming took 0 bases from V and 5 from J; bases not matched to a gene: 11. This CDR3 has 17 residues. Here the CDR3 DNA reads TGTGCCAGCAGCCAAGATGGGGGGACTAGTAATGGGGAGACCCAGTACTTC. As protein: CASSQDGGTSNGETQYF.

This chain links TRBV6-5 with TRBJ2-7, with 9 bases fitting TRBD1. The trim removed 1 base at V and 2 bases at J, leaving 3 bases unmatched. Germline V gene data show CDR1 as MNHEY and CDR2 as SVGAGI. The CDR3 runs 15 residues. This CDR3 reads CASSYFRDRAYEQYF. DNA for the CDR3: TGTGCCAGCAGTTACTTCCGGGACAGGGCCTACGAGCAGTACTTC.

The chain carries TRBV19 and TRBJ2-3, with TRBD1 identical over 9 bases. The ends lost 3 bases at V and 0 bases at J; junction bases unmatched: 4. The CDR3 has 16 residues. Germline V gives CDR1 LNHDA, CDR2 SQIVND (reference sequence). CDR3 in amino acids: CASSIRDRESTDTQYF. The CDR3 DNA reads as TGTGCCAGTAGTATCCGGGACAGGGAAAGCACAGATACGCAGTATTTT. The complete variable domain, with remaining parts taken from reference TRBV19 and TRBJ2-3, reads DGGITQSPKYLFRKEGQNVTLSCEQNLNHDAMYWYRQDPGQGLRLIYYSQIVNDFQKGDIAEGYSVSREKKESFPLTVTSAQKNPTAFYLCASSIRDRESTDTQYFGPGTRLTVL.

This clone turned up a few times. This rearrangement joins TRBV6-4 to TRBJ1-2; possible D gene TRBD1, 6 bases. Germline values: CDR1 MRHNA, CDR2 SNTAGT. V lost 1 base and J lost 4, with 16 bases in between. The CDR3 length is 16 residues. For the CDR3, the DNA is TGTGCCAGCAGTGACTGGGACAAGGACGGTGTCTATGGCTACACCTTC. Protein sequence: CASSDWDKDGVYGYTF.